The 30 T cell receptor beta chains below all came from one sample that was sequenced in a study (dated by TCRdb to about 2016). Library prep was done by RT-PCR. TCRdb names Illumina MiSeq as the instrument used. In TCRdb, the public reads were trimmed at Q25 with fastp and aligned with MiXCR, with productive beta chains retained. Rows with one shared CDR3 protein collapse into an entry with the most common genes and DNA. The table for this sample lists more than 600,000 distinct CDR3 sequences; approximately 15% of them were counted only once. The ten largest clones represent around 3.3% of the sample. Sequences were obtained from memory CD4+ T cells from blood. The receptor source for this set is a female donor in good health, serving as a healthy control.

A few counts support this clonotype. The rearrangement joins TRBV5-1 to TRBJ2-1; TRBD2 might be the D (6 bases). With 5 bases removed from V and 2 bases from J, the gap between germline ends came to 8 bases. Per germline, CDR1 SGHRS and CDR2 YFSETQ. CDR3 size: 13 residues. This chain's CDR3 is CASSREPYNEQFF. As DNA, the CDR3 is TGCGCCAGCAGTCGGGAGCCCTACAATGAGCAGTTCTTC.

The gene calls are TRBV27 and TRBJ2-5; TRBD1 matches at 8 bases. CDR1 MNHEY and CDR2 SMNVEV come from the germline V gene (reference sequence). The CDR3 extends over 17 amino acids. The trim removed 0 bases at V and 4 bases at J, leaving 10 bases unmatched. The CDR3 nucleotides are TGTGCCAGCAGTTTATCCCCACCAGGGGGCCATGGAGAGACCCAGTACTTC. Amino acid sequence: CASSLSPPGGHGETQYF.

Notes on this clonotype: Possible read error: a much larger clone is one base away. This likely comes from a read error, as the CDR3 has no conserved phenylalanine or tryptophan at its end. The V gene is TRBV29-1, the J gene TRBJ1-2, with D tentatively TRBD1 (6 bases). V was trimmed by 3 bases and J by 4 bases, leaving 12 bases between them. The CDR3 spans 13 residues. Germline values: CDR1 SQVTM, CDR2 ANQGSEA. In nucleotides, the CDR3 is TGCAGCGTTGATAGGCAGGGGACCTATGGCTACACCTTA. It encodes CSVDRQGTYGYTL.

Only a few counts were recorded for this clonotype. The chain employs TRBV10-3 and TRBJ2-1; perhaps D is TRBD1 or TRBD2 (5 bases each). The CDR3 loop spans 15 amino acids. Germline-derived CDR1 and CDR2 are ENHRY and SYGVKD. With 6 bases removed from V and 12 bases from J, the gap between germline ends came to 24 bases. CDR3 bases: TGTGCCATCAGCTCCCGGGACGGATCACTTAAGGGGCAGTTCTTC. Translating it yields CAISSRDGSLKGQFF.

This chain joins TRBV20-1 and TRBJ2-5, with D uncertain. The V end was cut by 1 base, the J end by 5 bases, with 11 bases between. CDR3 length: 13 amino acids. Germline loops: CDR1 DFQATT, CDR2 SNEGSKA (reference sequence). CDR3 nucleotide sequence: TGCAGTGCTAGAGCGCCGCTCGGGGAGACCCAGTACTTC. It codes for CSARAPLGETQYF.

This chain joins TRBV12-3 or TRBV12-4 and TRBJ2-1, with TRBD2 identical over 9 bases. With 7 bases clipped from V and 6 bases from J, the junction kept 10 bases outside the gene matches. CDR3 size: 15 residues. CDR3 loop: CASIFSGSWVNEQFF. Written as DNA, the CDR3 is TGTGCCAGCATTTTTAGCGGGAGCTGGGTCAATGAGCAGTTCTTC.

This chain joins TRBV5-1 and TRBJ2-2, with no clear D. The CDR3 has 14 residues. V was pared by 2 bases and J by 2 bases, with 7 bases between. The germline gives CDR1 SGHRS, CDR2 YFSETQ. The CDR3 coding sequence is TGCGCCAGCAGCTTAACACATAACACCGGGGAGCTGTTTTTT. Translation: CASSLTHNTGELFF.

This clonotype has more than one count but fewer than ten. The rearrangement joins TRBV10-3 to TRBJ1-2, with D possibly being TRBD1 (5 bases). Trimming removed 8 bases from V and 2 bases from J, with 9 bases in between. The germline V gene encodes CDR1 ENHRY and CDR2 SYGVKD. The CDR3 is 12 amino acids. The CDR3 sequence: CAIGAGNYGYTF. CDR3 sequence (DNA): TGTGCCATCGGGGCGGGGAACTATGGCTACACCTTC.

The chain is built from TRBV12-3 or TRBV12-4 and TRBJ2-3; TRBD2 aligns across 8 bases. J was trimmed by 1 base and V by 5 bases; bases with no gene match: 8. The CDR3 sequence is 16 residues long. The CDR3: CASSLSGAGGTDTQYF. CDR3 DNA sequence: TGTGCCAGCAGTCTCTCAGGAGCGGGGGGCACAGATACGCAGTATTTT.

The DNA for the CDR3 is TGTGCCAGCTCACCCGAGTCCGGCACCATGAACACTGAAGCTTTCTTT. Translating gives CASSPESGTMNTEAFF. The rearrangement uses TRBV18 and TRBJ1-1; the D is unclear. In germline, CDR1 is KGHSH, CDR2 LQKENI. The V gene lost 3 bases and the J gene lost 0 bases, with 14 bases spanning the gap. This CDR3 is built from 16 residues.

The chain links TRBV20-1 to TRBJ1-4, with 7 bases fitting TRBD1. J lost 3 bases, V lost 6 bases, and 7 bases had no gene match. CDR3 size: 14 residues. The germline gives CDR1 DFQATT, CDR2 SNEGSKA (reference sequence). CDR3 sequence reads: CSATSGTANEKLFF. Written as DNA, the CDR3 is TGCAGTGCAACATCCGGGACAGCTAATGAAAAACTGTTTTTT.

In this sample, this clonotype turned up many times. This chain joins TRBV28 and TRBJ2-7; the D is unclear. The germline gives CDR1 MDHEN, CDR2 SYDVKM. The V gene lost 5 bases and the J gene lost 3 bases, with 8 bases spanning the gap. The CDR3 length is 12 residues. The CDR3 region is CASSLTGYEQYF. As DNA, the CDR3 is TGTGCCAGCAGTCTAACCGGCTACGAGCAGTACTTC.

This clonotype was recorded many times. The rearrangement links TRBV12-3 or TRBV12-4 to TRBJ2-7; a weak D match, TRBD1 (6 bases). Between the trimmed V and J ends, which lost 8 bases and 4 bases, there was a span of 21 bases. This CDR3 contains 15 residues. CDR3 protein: CASSFGGQKGYEQYF. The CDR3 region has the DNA TGTGCCAGCTCTTTCGGTGGACAGAAGGGGTACGAGCAGTACTTC.

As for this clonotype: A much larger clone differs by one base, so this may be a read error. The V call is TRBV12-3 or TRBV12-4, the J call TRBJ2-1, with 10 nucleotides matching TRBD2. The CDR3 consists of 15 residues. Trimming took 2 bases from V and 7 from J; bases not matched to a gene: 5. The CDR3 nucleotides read TGTGCCAGCAGTTTACTAGCGGGAGTTAGGAATGAGCAGTTCTTC. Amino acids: CASSLLAGVRNEQFF.

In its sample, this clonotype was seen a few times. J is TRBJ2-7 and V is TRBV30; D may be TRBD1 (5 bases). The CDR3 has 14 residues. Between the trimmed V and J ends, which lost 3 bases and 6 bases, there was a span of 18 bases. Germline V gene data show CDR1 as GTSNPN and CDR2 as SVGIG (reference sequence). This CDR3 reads CAWSATGLSGEQYF. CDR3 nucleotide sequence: TGTGCCTGGAGCGCTACAGGTTTATCAGGCGAGCAGTACTTC.

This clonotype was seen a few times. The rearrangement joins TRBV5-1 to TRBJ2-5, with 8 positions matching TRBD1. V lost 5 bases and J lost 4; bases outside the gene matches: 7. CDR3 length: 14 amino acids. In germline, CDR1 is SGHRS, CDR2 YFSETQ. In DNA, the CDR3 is TGCGCCAGCAGACCGGGACAGGTGTCAGAGACCCAGTACTTC. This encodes CASRPGQVSETQYF.

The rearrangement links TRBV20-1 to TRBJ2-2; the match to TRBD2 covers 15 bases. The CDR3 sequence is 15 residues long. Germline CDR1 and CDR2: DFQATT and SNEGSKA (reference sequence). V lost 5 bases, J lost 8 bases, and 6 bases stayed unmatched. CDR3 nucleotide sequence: TGCAGTGCTGGCGGGACTAGCGGGGGGCTGGGGGAGCTGTTTTTT. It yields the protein CSAGGTSGGLGELFF.

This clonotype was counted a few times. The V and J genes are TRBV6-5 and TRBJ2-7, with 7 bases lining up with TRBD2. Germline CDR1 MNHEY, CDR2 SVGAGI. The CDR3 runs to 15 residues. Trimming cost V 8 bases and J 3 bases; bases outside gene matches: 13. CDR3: CASGTSGRGHYEQYF. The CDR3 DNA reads TGTGCCAGCGGAACCTCGGGGAGGGGTCACTACGAGCAGTACTTC.

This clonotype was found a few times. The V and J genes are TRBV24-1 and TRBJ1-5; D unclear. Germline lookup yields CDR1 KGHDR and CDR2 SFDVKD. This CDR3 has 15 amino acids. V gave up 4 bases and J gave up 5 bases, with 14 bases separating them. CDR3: CATSEAPGFDQPQHF. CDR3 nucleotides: TGTGCCACCAGTGAGGCGCCGGGTTTCGATCAGCCCCAGCATTTT.

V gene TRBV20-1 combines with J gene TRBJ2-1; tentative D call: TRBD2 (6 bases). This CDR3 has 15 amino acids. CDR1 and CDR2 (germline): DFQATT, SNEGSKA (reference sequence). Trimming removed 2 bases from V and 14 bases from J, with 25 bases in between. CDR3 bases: TGCAGTGCTAGATCAAAAACGGGAGTAGGAGAAGGGAAGTTCTTC. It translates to CSARSKTGVGEGKFF.

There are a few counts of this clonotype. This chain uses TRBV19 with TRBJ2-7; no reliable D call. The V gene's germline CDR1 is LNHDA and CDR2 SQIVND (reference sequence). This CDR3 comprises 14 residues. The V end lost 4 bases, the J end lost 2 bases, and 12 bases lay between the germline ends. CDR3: CASSTAPSTYEQYF. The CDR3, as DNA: TGTGCCAGTAGTACGGCCCCGTCTACCTACGAGCAGTACTTC. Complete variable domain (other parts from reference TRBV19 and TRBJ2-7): DGGITQSPKYLFRKEGQNVTLSCEQNLNHDAMYWYRQDPGQGLRLIYYSQIVNDFQKGDIAEGYSVSREKKESFPLTVTSAQKNPTAFYLCASSTAPSTYEQYFGPGTRLTVT.

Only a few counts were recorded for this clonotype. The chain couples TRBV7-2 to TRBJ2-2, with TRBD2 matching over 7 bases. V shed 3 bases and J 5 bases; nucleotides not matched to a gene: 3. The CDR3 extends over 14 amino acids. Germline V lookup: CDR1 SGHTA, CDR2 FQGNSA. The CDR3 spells CASSFGGSTGELFF. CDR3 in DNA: TGTGCCAGCAGCTTTGGCGGGAGTACCGGGGAGCTGTTTTTT.

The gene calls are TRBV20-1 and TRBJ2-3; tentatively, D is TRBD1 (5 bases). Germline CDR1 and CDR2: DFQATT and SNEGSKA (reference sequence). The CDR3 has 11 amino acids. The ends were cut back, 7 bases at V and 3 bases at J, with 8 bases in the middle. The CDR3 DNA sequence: TGCAGTGGACAGAAAACAGATACGCAGTATTTT. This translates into CSGQKTDTQYF.

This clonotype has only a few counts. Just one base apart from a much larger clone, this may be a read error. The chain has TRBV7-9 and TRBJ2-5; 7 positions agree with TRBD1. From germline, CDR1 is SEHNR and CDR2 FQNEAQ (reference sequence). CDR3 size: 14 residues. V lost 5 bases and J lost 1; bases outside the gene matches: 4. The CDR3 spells CASSGRQGQETQYF. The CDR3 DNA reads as TGTGCCAGCAGCGGGCGACAGGGCCAAGAGACCCAGTACTTC.

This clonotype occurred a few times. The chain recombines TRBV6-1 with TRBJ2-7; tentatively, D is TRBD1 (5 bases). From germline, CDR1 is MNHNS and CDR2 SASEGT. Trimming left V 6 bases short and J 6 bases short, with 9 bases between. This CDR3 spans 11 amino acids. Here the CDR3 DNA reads TGTGCCAGCAGCACAGGAGTCGAGCAGTACTTC. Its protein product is CASSTGVEQYF.

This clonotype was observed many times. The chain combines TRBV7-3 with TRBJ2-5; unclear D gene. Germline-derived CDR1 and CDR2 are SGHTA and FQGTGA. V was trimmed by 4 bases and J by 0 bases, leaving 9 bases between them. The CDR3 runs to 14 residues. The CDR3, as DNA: TGTGCCAGCAGCTCCCTTGGCGACCAAGAGACCCAGTACTTC. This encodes CASSSLGDQETQYF.

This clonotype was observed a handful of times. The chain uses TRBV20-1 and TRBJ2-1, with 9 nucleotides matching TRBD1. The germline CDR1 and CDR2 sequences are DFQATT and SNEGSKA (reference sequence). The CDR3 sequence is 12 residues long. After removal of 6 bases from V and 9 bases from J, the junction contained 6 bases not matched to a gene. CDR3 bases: TGCAGTGCGACGGACAGGGGCTTTGAGCAGTTCTTC. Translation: CSATDRGFEQFF.

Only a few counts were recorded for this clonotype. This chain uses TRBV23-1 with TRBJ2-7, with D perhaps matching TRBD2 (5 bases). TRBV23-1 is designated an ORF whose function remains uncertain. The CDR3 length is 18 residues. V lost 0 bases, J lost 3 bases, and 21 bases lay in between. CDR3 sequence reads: CASSQSSRRSLHYYEQYF. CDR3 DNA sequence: TGCGCCAGCAGTCAATCTAGTAGGAGGTCCTTACACTACTACGAGCAGTACTTC.

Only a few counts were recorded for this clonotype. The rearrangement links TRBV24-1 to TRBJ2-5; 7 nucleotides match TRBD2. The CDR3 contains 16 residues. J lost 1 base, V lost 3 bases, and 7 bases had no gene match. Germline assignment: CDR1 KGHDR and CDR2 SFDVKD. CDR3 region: CATSDPTREGQETQYF. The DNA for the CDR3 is TGTGCCACCAGTGATCCGACTAGGGAGGGCCAAGAGACCCAGTACTTC.

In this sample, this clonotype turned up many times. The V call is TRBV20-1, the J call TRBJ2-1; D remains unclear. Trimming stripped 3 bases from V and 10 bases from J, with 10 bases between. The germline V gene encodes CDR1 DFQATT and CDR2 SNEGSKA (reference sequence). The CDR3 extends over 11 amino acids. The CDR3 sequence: CSARDLGEQFF. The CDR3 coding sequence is TGCAGTGCTAGGGATCTAGGGGAGCAGTTCTTC.